One sample yielded the 28 T cell receptor beta chains listed below, sequenced in a study of blood T cell repertoires in COVID-19. The table came from immunoSEQ multiplex PCR; TCRdb's copy has only in-frame clones and leaves some out. The repertoire holds some 490,000 clones, with around 85% as singletons. Specimen: PBMCs or T cells enriched from blood (not recorded which). The source is a woman aged 55-75 years who had recovered from COVID-19.

The V and J genes are TRBV7-9 and TRBJ2-7; D is undetermined. This CDR3 is 13 amino acids long. The germline V gene has CDR1 SEHNR and CDR2 FQNEAQ (reference sequence). Trimming stripped 3 bases from V and 3 bases from J, with 9 bases between. CDR3 sequence: CASSFLQHYEQYF. The DNA of the CDR3 is TGTGCCAGCAGCTTCCTACAGCACTACGAGCAGTACTTC. Based on the CDR3 plus reference TRBV7-9 and TRBJ2-7, the full variable domain is DTGVSQNPRHKITKRGQNVTFRCDPISEHNRLYWYRQTLGQGPEFLTYFQNEAQLEKSRLLSDRFSAERPKGSFSTLEIQRTEQGDSAMYLCASSFLQHYEQYFGPGTRLTVT.

This clone showed up just once. The rearrangement links TRBV24-1 to TRBJ2-2; D is perhaps TRBD2 (5 bases). The CDR3 sequence is 15 residues long. V dropped 4 bases and J dropped 3 bases, with 11 bases sitting between them. Germline values: CDR1 KGHDR, CDR2 SFDVKD. CDR3 amino acids: CATSDPGDYTGELFF. The CDR3, as DNA: TGTGCCACCAGTGACCCCGGGGATTACACCGGGGAGCTGTTTTTT.

The chain carries TRBV10-3 and TRBJ1-2, with D possibly TRBD1 on 6 matching bases. The germline gives CDR1 ENHRY, CDR2 SYGVKD. This CDR3 is 15 amino acids long. Trimming cost V 10 bases and J 8 bases, with 26 bases left between them. The CDR3 reads CATRGMRGSQDGYTF. The CDR3 nucleotides are TGTGCCACGAGGGGGATGCGGGGGTCCCAAGACGGCTACACCTTC.

The V and J genes are TRBV19 and TRBJ2-2, with D hard to call. The CDR3 has 15 residues. The ends were cut back, 3 bases at V and 1 base at J, with 9 bases in the middle. Per germline, CDR1 LNHDA and CDR2 SQIVND (reference sequence). The CDR3 sequence: CASSISSVNTGELFF. The DNA for the CDR3 is TGTGCCAGTAGTATCAGTTCAGTGAACACCGGGGAGCTGTTTTTT.

The chain is built from TRBV7-8 and TRBJ2-1, with D maybe TRBD1 (6 bases). The CDR3 consists of 15 residues. V was clipped by 1 base and J by 9 bases, with 16 bases between them. Germline CDR1 SGHVS, CDR2 FQNEAQ. The CDR3 DNA reads TGTGCCAGCAGCTTAGTCCGGGTGGGGGCTATTGAGCAGTTCTTC. Its protein product is CASSLVRVGAIEQFF.

This clone has just a few counts. The V gene is TRBV18, the J gene TRBJ1-1; D is undetermined. V dropped 10 bases and J dropped 1 base, with 13 bases sitting between them. The germline V gene has CDR1 KGHSH and CDR2 LQKENI. The CDR3 contains 13 residues. The CDR3 DNA sequence: TGTGCCACCCGAACGGGAGGGAACACTGAAGCTTTCTTT. The encoded protein is CATRTGGNTEAFF. Complete variable domain (other parts from reference TRBV18 and TRBJ1-1): NAGVMQNPRHLVRRRGQEARLRCSPMKGHSHVYWYRQLPEEGLKFMVYLQKENIIDESGMPKERFSAEFPKEGPSILRIQQVVRGDSAAYFCATRTGGNTEAFFGQGTRLTVV.

This chain joins TRBV7-8 and TRBJ2-7; no clear D. Trimming took 1 base from V and 4 from J, leaving 11 bases between them. The CDR3 is 14 amino acids. Germline-derived CDR1 and CDR2 are SGHVS and FQNEAQ. DNA for the CDR3: TGTGCCAGCAGCTTAGGCAGGATGGCTTACGAGCAGTACTTC. Translated, it gives CASSLGRMAYEQYF.

This rearrangement joins TRBV2 to TRBJ1-3; no reliable D call. This CDR3 has 11 amino acids. CDR1 SNHLY and CDR2 FYNNEI come from the germline V gene. V lost 5 bases and J lost 8, with 7 bases in between. The CDR3 here is CASSPRDTIYF. The CDR3 nucleotides read TGTGCCAGCAGTCCACGCGACACCATATATTTT. Full variable domain (remainder filled in from reference TRBV2 and TRBJ1-3): EPEVTQTPSHQVTQMGQEVILRCVPISNHLYFYWYRQILGQKVEFLVSFYNNEISEKSEIFDDQFSVERPDGSNFTLKIRSTKLEDSAMYFCASSPRDTIYFGEGSWLTVV.

The rearrangement uses TRBV18 and TRBJ1-2; maybe TRBD1 (5 bases). V lost 1 base, J lost 0 bases, and 12 bases lay in between. The germline V gene has CDR1 KGHSH and CDR2 LQKENI. The CDR3 runs 16 residues. The CDR3 loop is CASSPLAGPANYGYTF. The CDR3, as DNA: TGTGCCAGCTCACCACTGGCAGGGCCTGCTAACTATGGCTACACCTTC.

This sequence joins TRBV29-1 and TRBJ1-2, with TRBD1 matching over 8 bases. The germline CDR1 and CDR2 sequences are SQVTM and ANQGSEA. The CDR3 extends over 13 amino acids. Germline trimming cut 7 bases from V and 6 bases from J; bases unmatched to any gene: 10. CDR3: CSARPQGADGYTF. The CDR3 bases are TGCAGCGCACGACCCCAGGGGGCCGATGGCTACACCTTC.

This chain connects TRBV10-2 to TRBJ2-2; TRBD1 might be the D (6 bases). The CDR3 extends over 13 amino acids. Per germline, CDR1 WSHSY and CDR2 SAAADI. The V and J ends lost 5 bases and 6 bases respectively, with 10 bases between them. The CDR3 nucleotides are TGCGCCAGCAGTTTACAGGGCCCCGGGGAGCTGTTTTTT. It specifies CASSLQGPGELFF.

This sequence joins TRBV19 and TRBJ2-5; 11 bases match TRBD2. The CDR3 loop spans 16 amino acids. Germline assignment: CDR1 LNHDA and CDR2 SQIVND (reference sequence). Trimming took 7 bases from V and 5 from J; bases not matched to a gene: 12. The CDR3: CASTPSGGLRRETQYF. The CDR3 DNA sequence: TGTGCCAGTACCCCTAGCGGGGGGCTCAGGCGGGAGACCCAGTACTTC.

The chain recombines TRBV12-3 or TRBV12-4 with TRBJ1-2; no reliable D call. The V end lost 5 bases, the J end lost 4 bases, and 8 bases lay between the germline ends. The CDR3 is 12 residues long. CDR3 DNA sequence: TGTGCCAGCAGTCTCCACATCTATGGCTACACCTTC. This codes for CASSLHIYGYTF.

J is TRBJ2-6 and V is TRBV9; D remains unclear. CDR3 length: 15 residues. Trimming stripped 4 bases from V and 4 bases from J, with 12 bases between. Germline CDR1 SGDLS, CDR2 YYNGEE. The DNA for the CDR3 is TGTGCCAGCAGCCCTCGTCTCGAGGGGGCCAACGTCCTGACTTTC. This encodes CASSPRLEGANVLTF.

The chain joins TRBV5-1 to TRBJ2-7; 8 nucleotides line up with TRBD1. Unmatched junction bases numbered 2, after V lost 0 bases and J lost 6 bases. The CDR3 has 13 amino acids. Germline values: CDR1 SGHRS, CDR2 YFSETQ. CDR3 sequence reads: CASSLGQGLEQYV. CDR3 nucleotides: TGCGCCAGCAGCTTGGGACAGGGGCTCGAGCAGTACGTC.

This clone was seen once. J is TRBJ1-2 and V is TRBV5-8, with 8 bases fitting TRBD1. With 4 bases clipped from V and 4 bases from J, the junction kept 6 bases outside the gene matches. This CDR3 is 14 amino acids long. CDR1 and CDR2 from the germline V gene are SGHTS and YDEGEE. This CDR3 reads CASSRRGLGYGYTF. The CDR3 DNA reads TGTGCCAGCAGCCGCAGGGGGCTCGGCTATGGCTACACCTTC. Full variable domain (missing parts from reference TRBV5-8 and TRBJ1-2): EAGVTQSPTHLIKTRGQQATLRCSPISGHTSVYWYQQALGLGLQFLLWYDEGEERNRGNFPPRFSGRQFPNYSSELNVNALELEDSALYLCASSRRGLGYGYTFGSGTRLTVV.

A single count supports this clone. The chain combines TRBV29-1 with TRBJ1-4, with a possible D match to TRBD1 (6 bases). V was cut by 3 bases and J by 3 bases, with 8 bases left in between. From germline, CDR1 is SQVTM and CDR2 ANQGSEA. The CDR3 length is 13 residues. CDR3 protein: CSVDRGSNEKLFF. Written as DNA, the CDR3 is TGCAGCGTTGACAGGGGTTCTAATGAAAAACTGTTTTTT. The whole variable domain, remainder taken from reference TRBV29-1 and TRBJ1-4, is SAVISQKPSRDICQRGTSLTIQCQVDSQVTMMFWYRQQPGQSLTLIATANQGSEATYESGFVIDKFPISRPNLTFSTLTVSNMSPEDSSIYLCSVDRGSNEKLFFGSGTQLSVL.

The chain uses TRBV30 and TRBJ1-2; perhaps TRBD1 as D (6 bases). This CDR3 has 15 residues. Germline CDR1 and CDR2: GTSNPN and SVGIG (reference sequence). V dropped 2 bases and J dropped 1 base, with 14 bases sitting between them. The CDR3: CAWSFWAGDNYGYTF. The CDR3 DNA is TGTGCCTGGAGTTTCTGGGCAGGGGATAACTATGGCTACACCTTC.

This clone was detected only once. The chain links TRBV2 to TRBJ1-5; D not certain. The CDR3 spans 13 residues. V lost 8 bases, J lost 2 bases, and 10 bases lay in between. CDR1 is SNHLY and CDR2 is FYNNEI in the germline V gene. The CDR3 nucleotides are TGTGCCAGCGGAAACCAGGGCAATCAGCCCCAGCATTTT. It translates to CASGNQGNQPQHF.

The chain carries TRBV27 and TRBJ2-3, with 10 bases identical to TRBD2. The CDR3 covers 14 residues. V shed 10 bases, J shed 8 bases, and the junction held 12 bases outside the gene matches. Germline V gives CDR1 MNHEY, CDR2 SMNVEV (reference sequence). The CDR3 loop is CATGPAGGRGTQYF. The CDR3 bases are TGTGCCACGGGCCCAGCGGGGGGGCGGGGTACGCAGTATTTT.

The chain has TRBV3-1 (or the pseudogene TRBV3-2) and TRBJ2-5, with 10 bases aligning to TRBD1. Germline lookup yields CDR1 LGHDT and CDR2 YNNKEL (reference sequence). Trimming at V came to 4 bases and at J to 5 bases, leaving 7 bases not matched to a gene. The CDR3 is 15 residues long. CDR3 DNA: TGTGCCAGCAGCCCTGGACAGGGGGAGCGTGAGACCCAGTACTTC. Translation: CASSPGQGERETQYF.

This chain's CDR3 is CASSGGTQDTQYF. CDR3 DNA sequence: TGCGCCAGTAGCGGGGGGACGCAAGATACGCAGTATTTT. This chain joins TRBV5-1 and TRBJ2-3, with TRBD2 identical over 10 bases. Germline V gene lookup returns CDR1 SGHRS and CDR2 YFSETQ. CDR3 length: 13 residues. J gave up 5 bases and V 8 bases, and 5 bases lay outside the gene matches.

The chain combines TRBV18 with TRBJ1-1, with D maybe TRBD1 (6 bases). The germline CDR1 and CDR2 sequences are KGHSH and LQKENI. This CDR3 is 14 amino acids long. The V and J ends lost 6 bases and 1 base respectively, with 12 bases between them. In DNA, the CDR3 is TGTGCCAGCTCCCCTCAGGGGAAGAACACTGAAGCTTTCTTT. Translation: CASSPQGKNTEAFF. The full variable domain, rest sourced from reference TRBV18 and TRBJ1-1, is NAGVMQNPRHLVRRRGQEARLRCSPMKGHSHVYWYRQLPEEGLKFMVYLQKENIIDESGMPKERFSAEFPKEGPSILRIQQVVRGDSAAYFCASSPQGKNTEAFFGQGTRLTVV.

The chain recombines TRBV30 with TRBJ1-2; D may be TRBD1 (6 bases). Germline V gives CDR1 GTSNPN, CDR2 SVGIG (reference sequence). V gave up 1 base and J gave up 6 bases, with 15 bases separating them. The CDR3 sequence is 14 residues long. CDR3 loop: CAWSAGQISDGYTF. CDR3 DNA sequence: TGTGCCTGGAGTGCCGGACAGATATCGGATGGCTACACCTTC.

This sequence joins TRBV5-8 and TRBJ2-5; 7 nucleotides agree with TRBD2. Trimming removed 3 bases from V and 1 base from J; junction bases left unmatched: 3. The CDR3 consists of 14 residues. CDR1 is SGHTS, CDR2 YDEGEE, per germline. Here the CDR3 DNA reads TGTGCCAGCAGCTGGGGGGGTACCCAAGAGACCCAGTACTTC. Translation gives CASSWGGTQETQYF.

The chain employs TRBV3-1 (or the pseudogene TRBV3-2) and TRBJ2-2, with 7 bases identical to TRBD1. Germline V gene data show CDR1 as LGHDT and CDR2 as YNNKEL (reference sequence). The CDR3 totals 17 residues. J was trimmed by 0 bases and V by 4 bases; bases with no gene match: 8. The CDR3 DNA reads as TGTGCCAGCAGCCGCCGGGACAGCTTCACGAACACCGGGGAGCTGTTTTTT. The encoded protein is CASSRRDSFTNTGELFF.

The chain uses TRBV11-2 and TRBJ1-5; 8 bases fit TRBD1. The CDR3 contains 19 residues. V was pared by 7 bases and J by 2 bases, with 19 bases of the junction left unmatched. Per germline, CDR1 SGHAT and CDR2 FQNNGV. The CDR3 spells CASTPREDRERRGNQPQHF. The DNA of the CDR3 is TGTGCCAGCACCCCGAGAGAGGACAGGGAGAGGAGAGGCAATCAGCCCCAGCATTTT.

The chain joins TRBV6-5 to TRBJ1-1; D gene ambiguous. The germline CDR1 and CDR2 sequences are MNHEY and SVGAGI. V shed 6 bases and J shed 1 base, with 12 bases lying between them. The CDR3 length is 14 residues. The CDR3 DNA follows: TGTGCCAGCAGGTCCCCCGGGTCGAACACTGAAGCTTTCTTT. It translates to CASRSPGSNTEAFF.